This TCR beta chain comes out of a study of blood T cell repertoires in COVID-19. About the study: Nucleic acid was either cDNA or gDNA, and it came from T cells, B-cell-depleted T cells, or PBMCs.

Clones were read by immunoSEQ multiplex PCR, and TCRdb kept only the in-frame ones, dropping some. The sample shows around 260,000 clones, about 87% of them seen only once. Sequenced material: peripheral blood. The TCR was taken from a woman between 45 and 65 years old with acute or convalescent COVID-19.

Here the CDR3 DNA reads TGTGCCAGCAGCTTTTCAGGGGCAGCGGGAAACACCATATATTTT. Amino acids: CASSFSGAAGNTIYF. The V and J genes are TRBV7-2 and TRBJ1-3; a possible D gene is TRBD1 (6 bases). The germline V and J ends were trimmed by 3 bases and 4 bases, with 13 bases remaining between them. Germline V gene sequence: CDR1 SGHTA, CDR2 FQGNSA. The CDR3 runs to 15 residues.